This T cell receptor (beta chain) was documented in a study of tissue T cells after allogeneic stem cell transplantation. Sequencing of TCRbeta CDR3 at survey depth gave sequences and template counts. Method: immunoSEQ multiplex PCR; TCRdb's copy keeps in-frame clones and lacks some. The top ten clones hold 0.7% of a sample with tens of thousands of clones, roughly 73% of them seen once. The CDR3 is made up of 16 amino acids. Germline V lookup: CDR1 LGHNA, CDR2 YNLKQL (reference sequence). J was trimmed by 6 bases and V by 0 bases; bases with no gene match: 6. Study-level results: Within patients, tissue anatomy strongly shaped TCR repertoire composition.

In the case of this clone: The target antigen is unknown. Each gene name is a mouse one. The read ends 1 residue shy of where the CDR3 ends; the end is completed using the germline J gene.

The sequenced sample was sorted cells pooled from one or two spleens. The chain uses TRBV5 and TRBJ2-1, with 9 bases aligning to TRBD2. This TCR was sampled from a pool of C57BL/6 mice in good health. This CDR3 is CASSQDPLGGFAEQFF. Partial CDR3 DNA: TGTGCCAGCAGCCAAGATCCGCTGGGGGGGTTTGCTGAGCAGTTC.